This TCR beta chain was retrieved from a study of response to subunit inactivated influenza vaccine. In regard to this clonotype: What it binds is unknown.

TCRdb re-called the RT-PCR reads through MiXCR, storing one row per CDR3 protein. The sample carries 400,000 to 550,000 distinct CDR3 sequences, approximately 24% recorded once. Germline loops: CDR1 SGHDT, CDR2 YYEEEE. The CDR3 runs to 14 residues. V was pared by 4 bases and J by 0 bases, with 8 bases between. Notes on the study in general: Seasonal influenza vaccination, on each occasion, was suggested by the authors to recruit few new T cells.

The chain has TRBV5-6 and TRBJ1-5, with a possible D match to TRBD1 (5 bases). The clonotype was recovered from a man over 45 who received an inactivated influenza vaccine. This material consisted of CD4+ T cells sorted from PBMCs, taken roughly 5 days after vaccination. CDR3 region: CASSRQLSNQPQHF. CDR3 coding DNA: TGTGCCAGCAGCCGACAGCTTAGCAATCAGCCCCAGCATTTT.